These 25 T cell receptor beta chains were sequenced from one sample in a study of cytomegalovirus exposure and HLA in healthy donors. 60 Vbeta and 13 Jbeta primers were used in PCR. The repertoire was sequenced with immunoSEQ multiplex PCR; TCRdb's copy has only in-frame clones and lacks some. The table includes roughly 60,000 clones, 65% to 80% detected once. The specimen was PBMCs. The receptors shown here come from a woman in her thirties in good health and CMV-seronegative.

This rearrangement joins TRBV7-3 to TRBJ2-5, with D possibly matching TRBD1 (5 bases). The CDR3 contains 15 residues. Germline lookup yields CDR1 SGHTA and CDR2 FQGTGA. V gave up 5 bases and J gave up 5 bases, with 18 bases separating them. CDR3 loop: CASSLLGAGTETQYF. CDR3 DNA: TGTGCCAGCAGCCTCCTAGGGGCAGGCACCGAGACCCAGTACTTC.

The chain uses TRBV27 and TRBJ2-3, with 12 bases aligning to TRBD2. Trimming at V came to 4 bases and at J to 3 bases, leaving 8 bases not matched to a gene. Germline CDR1 reads MNHEY; CDR2 reads SMNVEV (reference sequence). The CDR3 extends over 17 amino acids. The CDR3 loop is CASSSSGLAGWTDTQYF. The CDR3 DNA is TGTGCCAGCAGTTCCAGCGGACTAGCGGGATGGACAGATACGCAGTATTTT.

The genes are TRBV6-6 and TRBJ1-5; 9 positions match TRBD1. The CDR3 sequence is 15 residues long. Trimming cost V 6 bases and J 1 base; bases outside gene matches: 4. Per the germline V gene, CDR1 is MNHNY and CDR2 is SVGAGI (reference sequence). CDR3 region: CASSRQGGSNQPQHF. The CDR3 DNA reads as TGTGCCAGCAGCAGACAGGGGGGGAGCAATCAGCCCCAGCATTTT.

The chain has TRBV29-1 and TRBJ1-2, with no clear D. CDR1 and CDR2 from the germline V gene are SQVTM and ANQGSEA. The CDR3 covers 11 residues. Deletions cut 0 bases from V and 9 bases from J, with 8 bases between. The CDR3: CSVEDSDSYTF. The DNA for the CDR3 is TGCAGCGTTGAAGATAGCGACAGCTACACCTTC.

The chain combines TRBV25-1 with TRBJ1-5; D is possibly TRBD1 (6 bases). CDR1 and CDR2 from the germline V gene are MGHDK and SYGVNS. V lost 8 bases, J lost 0 bases, and 8 bases lay in between. This CDR3 spans 13 amino acids. In nucleotides, the CDR3 is TGTGCCAGCGGACAGCATAGCAATCAGCCCCAGCATTTT. Translated, it gives CASGQHSNQPQHF.

The chain carries TRBV5-1 and TRBJ1-2, with D perhaps matching TRBD1 (6 bases). Germline lookup yields CDR1 SGHRS and CDR2 YFSETQ. The V end was cut by 1 base, the J end by 6 bases, with 10 bases between. CDR3 length: 13 residues. CDR3 residues: CASSLTGTNGYTF. The CDR3 DNA reads as TGCGCCAGCAGCTTGACAGGGACGAATGGCTACACCTTC.

The chain employs TRBV25-1 and TRBJ1-3; 8 nucleotides match TRBD1. V gave up 4 bases and J gave up 1 base; unmatched junction bases: 0. The CDR3 contains 14 residues. Germline V gene sequence: CDR1 MGHDK, CDR2 SYGVNS. CDR3 sequence: CASSGQGSGNTIYF. The CDR3 DNA reads as TGTGCCAGCAGTGGACAGGGGTCTGGAAACACCATATATTTT.

The table lists this clone with a few counts. The rearrangement links TRBV6-5 to TRBJ2-7, with D maybe TRBD2 (5 bases). This CDR3 region has 14 residues. The germline gives CDR1 MNHEY, CDR2 SVGAGI. The V end lost 0 bases, the J end lost 6 bases, and 12 bases lay between the germline ends. The CDR3 here is CASSYSRVAAEQYF. DNA for the CDR3: TGTGCCAGCAGTTACTCGAGGGTGGCGGCCGAGCAGTACTTC.

This clone was picked up one time. V usage is TRBV6-6 and J usage is TRBJ2-7; 9 bases map to TRBD2. CDR3 length: 15 residues. Per germline, CDR1 MNHNY and CDR2 SVGAGI (reference sequence). Germline trimming cut 0 bases from V and 12 bases from J; bases unmatched to any gene: 12. The CDR3 protein is CASSYSGETSGRLYV. Written as DNA, the CDR3 is TGTGCCAGCAGTTACTCGGGGGAGACTAGCGGCAGGCTGTACGTC.

J is TRBJ2-4 and V is TRBV25-1; 8 bases match TRBD1. V lost 3 bases to trimming and J lost 8 bases; unmatched junction nucleotides: 6. CDR3 length: 14 residues. Per germline, CDR1 MGHDK and CDR2 SYGVNS. Written as DNA, the CDR3 is TGTGCCAGCAGTGAGGACAGGGTTGCGGACATTCAGTACTTC. It yields the protein CASSEDRVADIQYF. The whole variable domain, filled in from reference TRBV25-1 and TRBJ2-4, reads EADIYQTPRYLVIGTGKKITLECSQTMGHDKMYWYQQDPGMELHLIHYSYGVNSTEKGDLSSESTVSRIRTEHFPLTLESARPSHTSQYLCASSEDRVADIQYFGAGTRLSVL.

The chain uses TRBV29-1 and TRBJ2-3; 8 bases are shared with TRBD2. The CDR3 spans 13 residues. V trimming: 4 bases; J trimming: 2 bases; junction bases outside the gene matches: 2. CDR1 is SQVTM and CDR2 is ANQGSEA in the germline V gene. The CDR3 protein is CSVVAGITDTQYF. The CDR3 bases are TGCAGCGTTGTAGCGGGGATCACAGATACGCAGTATTTT.

The chain is built from TRBV6-1 and TRBJ2-7; 10 bases fit TRBD2. Per germline, CDR1 MNHNS and CDR2 SASEGT. This CDR3 spans 15 amino acids. V was pared by 1 base and J by 0 bases, with 0 bases of the junction left unmatched. DNA of the CDR3: TGTGCCAGCAGTGAAGGGACTAGCGGCTCCTACGAGCAGTACGTC. Translation gives CASSEGTSGSYEQYV.

The chain joins TRBV7-9 to TRBJ2-4; 13 nucleotides agree with TRBD2. The CDR3 totals 16 residues. V shed 4 bases, J shed 9 bases, and the junction held 9 bases outside the gene matches. Germline-derived CDR1 and CDR2 are SEHNR and FQNEAQ (reference sequence). CDR3 region: CASSSTSGRALGIQYF. The CDR3 DNA follows: TGTGCCAGCAGCTCCACTAGCGGGAGGGCCCTCGGCATTCAGTACTTC.

V usage is TRBV11-2 and J usage is TRBJ2-3; no clear D gene. The V gene lost 5 bases and the J gene lost 2 bases, with 17 bases spanning the gap. Germline assignment: CDR1 SGHAT and CDR2 FQNNGV. The CDR3 has 16 residues. The CDR3 region has the DNA TGTGCCAGCAGCCTTATTGAAGCGACCTTCACAGATACGCAGTATTTT. It encodes CASSLIEATFTDTQYF.

V usage is TRBV30 and J usage is TRBJ2-1; TRBD2 agrees at 7 bases. The CDR3 is made up of 14 amino acids. With V trimmed by 4 bases and J by 1 base, 4 bases remained unmatched. Germline CDR1 is GTSNPN and CDR2 is SVGIG (reference sequence). The CDR3 loop reads CAWMGGSSYNEQFF. CDR3 nucleotides: TGTGCCTGGATGGGCGGGAGTTCCTACAATGAGCAGTTCTTC.

J is TRBJ2-7 and V is TRBV7-6, with TRBD1 matching 9 bases. CDR3 length equals 17 residues. The germline CDR1 and CDR2 sequences are SGHVS and FNYEAQ. V lost 2 bases, J lost 10 bases, and 18 bases stayed unmatched. CDR3 loop: CASSLNLPPSRDREQYV. DNA of the CDR3: TGTGCCAGCAGCTTAAACTTACCCCCTTCCCGGGACAGGGAACAGTACGTC.

The chain uses TRBV19 and TRBJ2-1; a possible D gene is TRBD2 (5 bases). The CDR3 extends over 17 amino acids. V was shortened by 3 bases and J by 0 bases, with 15 bases between the two germline ends. Germline-derived CDR1 and CDR2 are LNHDA and SQIVND (reference sequence). The CDR3 protein is CASSIGFVASSYNEQFF. CDR3 coding DNA: TGTGCCAGTAGTATCGGTTTCGTAGCGTCCTCCTACAATGAGCAGTTCTTC.

The J gene is TRBJ1-4, the V gene TRBV18, with 8 bases that match TRBD1. Trimming removed 6 bases from V and 6 bases from J; junction bases left unmatched: 3. Germline values: CDR1 KGHSH, CDR2 LQKENI. This CDR3 has 13 residues. The CDR3 loop reads CASSGTGYEKLFF. CDR3 DNA: TGTGCCAGCTCCGGGACAGGTTATGAAAAACTGTTTTTT.

In its sample, this clone was seen a few times. The rearrangement links TRBV19 to TRBJ1-2, with D possibly TRBD1 on 6 matching bases. This CDR3 spans 14 amino acids. Germline values: CDR1 LNHDA, CDR2 SQIVND (reference sequence). CDR3 protein: CAIFIAGAAYGYTF. For the CDR3, the DNA is TGTGCTATTTTTATAGCAGGGGCGGCCTACGGCTACACCTTC. Filled out from reference TRBV19 and TRBJ1-2, the complete variable domain reads DGGITQSPKYLFRKEGQNVTLSCEQNLNHDAMYWYRQDPGQGLRLIYYSQIVNDFQKGDIAEGYSVSREKKESFPLTVTSAQKNPTAFYLCAIFIAGAAYGYTFGSGTRLTVV.

The V and J genes are TRBV5-1 and TRBJ2-7, with 12 bases lining up with TRBD2. Germline lookup yields CDR1 SGHRS and CDR2 YFSETQ. V dropped 5 bases and J dropped 12; count of bases not matched to a gene: 9. CDR3 length: 13 amino acids. CDR3 bases: TGCGCCAGCAGGTCGGGACTAGCGGGCCCACTGTACTTC. Translated, it gives CASRSGLAGPLYF.

The chain recombines TRBV6-1 with TRBJ2-7; D may be TRBD1 (6 bases). Trimming removed 6 bases from V and 6 bases from J, with 12 bases in between. Germline V gene data show CDR1 as MNHNS and CDR2 as SASEGT. The length of the CDR3 is 12 residues. The chain's CDR3 is CASRDMGAEQYF. For the CDR3, the DNA is TGTGCCAGCAGAGACATGGGGGCCGAGCAGTACTTC.

As concerns this clone: Other DNA sequences in this sample translate to the same CDR3. The chain links TRBV18 to TRBJ1-1, with no clear D. The ends were cut back, 1 base at V and 8 bases at J, with 8 bases in the middle. The CDR3 loop spans 12 amino acids. CDR1 is KGHSH, CDR2 LQKENI, per germline. The CDR3 DNA reads TGTGCCAGCTCACCACTCCGAGGGGAAGCTTTCTTT. This translates into CASSPLRGEAFF.

This chain links TRBV28 with TRBJ1-1, with D maybe TRBD1 (6 bases). CDR1 MDHEN and CDR2 SYDVKM come from the germline V gene. Trimming removed 5 bases from V and 4 bases from J, with 11 bases in between. The length of the CDR3 is 13 residues. The CDR3 region has the DNA TGTGCCAGCAGTATCTCAGGGGCCACTGAAGCTTTCTTT. It is translated as CASSISGATEAFF.

The J gene is TRBJ2-3, the V gene TRBV30, with 10 positions matching TRBD1. V shed 2 bases and J 3 bases; nucleotides not matched to a gene: 2. The CDR3 has 14 residues. Germline lookup yields CDR1 GTSNPN and CDR2 SVGIG (reference sequence). The CDR3 DNA reads TGTGCCTGGAGTTCGGGACAGGGGACAGATACGCAGTATTTT. This encodes CAWSSGQGTDTQYF.

The chain links TRBV28 to TRBJ2-7, with 7 bases that match TRBD1. Unmatched junction bases numbered 12, after V lost 10 bases and J lost 3 bases. CDR1 and CDR2 (germline): MDHEN, SYDVKM. CDR3 length: 14 amino acids. In nucleotides, the CDR3 is TGTGCCACCGATAGATGGCAGGGGGACTACGAGCAGTACTTC. It encodes CATDRWQGDYEQYF.